These 21 T cell receptor beta chains originate from one sample sequenced in a study of blood T cell repertoires in COVID-19. The protocol was immunoSEQ multiplex PCR, while the TCRdb copy is restricted to in-frame clones and leaves out a portion. The sample records approximately 150,000 clones, 80% to 90% being singletons. The material sequenced was peripheral blood. These receptors came from an older woman with active COVID-19.

CDR3: CASSTLAGVDTQYF. The CDR3 region has the DNA TGTGCCAGCAGCACTCTAGCGGGAGTTGATACGCAGTATTTT. The chain employs TRBV5-4 and TRBJ2-3; 10 nucleotides align to TRBD2. CDR1 SGHNT and CDR2 YYREEE come from the germline V gene (reference sequence). With V trimmed by 4 bases and J by 6 bases, 5 bases remained unmatched. This CDR3 has 14 amino acids. Full variable domain (outside the CDR3, taken from reference TRBV5-4 and TRBJ2-3): ETGVTQSPTHLIKTRGQQVTLRCSSQSGHNTVSWYQQALGQGPQFIFQYYREEENGRGNFPPRFSGLQFPNYSSELNVNALELDDSALYLCASSTLAGVDTQYFGPGTRLTVL.

This CDR3 reads CASSPHYGGAYNSPLHF. DNA for the CDR3: TGTGCCAGCAGCCCCCACTACGGAGGGGCCTATAATTCACCCCTCCACTTT. V gene TRBV5-6 combines with J gene TRBJ1-6; possibly TRBD1 for D (5 bases). In germline, CDR1 is SGHDT, CDR2 YYEEEE. The CDR3 contains 17 residues. Trimming stripped 4 bases from V and 2 bases from J, with 16 bases between.

The gene calls are TRBV4-2 and TRBJ1-1; 7 nucleotides line up with TRBD1. The germline V gene has CDR1 LGHNA and CDR2 YNFKEQ. J gave up 4 bases and V 4 bases, and 6 bases lay outside the gene matches. The CDR3 contains 14 residues. As DNA, the CDR3 is TGTGCCAGCAGCCTTGGGACAGACGGCACTGAAGCTTTCTTT. It translates to CASSLGTDGTEAFF.

The V and J genes are TRBV7-2 and TRBJ1-6; 7 nucleotides align to TRBD1. V was pared by 0 bases and J by 6 bases, with 11 bases of the junction left unmatched. CDR1 and CDR2 (germline): SGHTA, FQGNSA. This CDR3 region has 18 residues. The CDR3 sequence is CASSLASGGTAVNSPLHF. DNA for the CDR3: TGTGCCAGCAGCTTAGCCTCAGGGGGGACAGCGGTTAATTCACCCCTCCACTTT.

The J gene is TRBJ1-1, the V gene TRBV28; D perhaps matches TRBD1 (6 bases). V was pared by 3 bases and J by 1 base, with 12 bases between. In germline, CDR1 is MDHEN, CDR2 SYDVKM. The CDR3 is 15 residues long. CDR3 nucleotide sequence: TGTGCCAGCAGTTTTGGGGGGGCTTGGAACACTGAAGCTTTCTTT. It translates to CASSFGGAWNTEAFF.

This chain links TRBV28 with TRBJ1-4; D is ambiguous. The CDR3 has 18 amino acids. With 6 bases removed from V and 4 bases from J, the gap between germline ends came to 24 bases. Looked up from germline, CDR1 is MDHEN and CDR2 is SYDVKM. The CDR3 reads CASSYPAIKAPGNEKLFF. The CDR3 DNA reads TGTGCCAGCAGCTACCCAGCCATTAAGGCGCCGGGTAATGAAAAACTGTTTTTT.

This chain links TRBV15 with TRBJ1-5, with 9 positions matching TRBD1. The CDR3 runs to 15 residues. The germline V gene has CDR1 LNHNV and CDR2 YYDKDF (reference sequence). The V and J ends lost 0 bases and 6 bases, in that order; junction bases with no gene match: 3. The CDR3 sequence is CATSRDMTGGQPQHF. The CDR3 DNA reads TGTGCCACCAGCAGAGATATGACAGGGGGTCAGCCCCAGCATTTT.

V usage is TRBV6-2 or TRBV6-3 and J usage is TRBJ2-5, with 13 bases aligning to TRBD2. Germline CDR1 is MNHEY and CDR2 is SVGEGT. The CDR3 covers 17 residues. V was pared by 6 bases and J by 5 bases, with 12 bases of the junction left unmatched. The chain's CDR3 is CASSRTSGRPRRETQYF. CDR3 sequence (DNA): TGTGCCAGCAGCAGGACTAGCGGGAGACCTAGGAGGGAGACCCAGTACTTC.

On this clone: This CDR3 is also generated by other DNA sequences in the sample. The chain is built from TRBV19 and TRBJ2-7, with 8 bases lining up with TRBD1. V lost 6 bases, J lost 1 base, and 5 bases stayed unmatched. This CDR3 comprises 14 residues. Germline values: CDR1 LNHDA, CDR2 SQIVND (reference sequence). The CDR3 nucleotides are TGTGCCAGTAGGGCCGGGACAGGTTCCTACGAGCAGTACTTC. This codes for CASRAGTGSYEQYF.

The rearrangement joins TRBV5-6 to TRBJ2-1, with D maybe TRBD2 (5 bases). The CDR3 covers 13 residues. Germline-derived CDR1 and CDR2 are SGHDT and YYEEEE. V was clipped by 0 bases and J by 7 bases, with 8 bases between them. The DNA of the CDR3 is TGTGCCAGCAGCTTGGGACCGGGGAATGAGCAGTTCTTC. This sequence encodes CASSLGPGNEQFF. Complete variable domain (other parts from reference TRBV5-6 and TRBJ2-1): DAGVTQSPTHLIKTRGQQVTLRCSPKSGHDTVSWYQQALGQGPQFIFQYYEEEERQRGNFPDRFSGHQFPNYSSELNVNALLLGDSALYLCASSLGPGNEQFFGPGTRLTVL.

The rearrangement links TRBV7-9 to TRBJ1-4, with D perhaps TRBD1 (5 bases). Trimming took 2 bases from V and 5 from J, leaving 9 bases between them. The V gene's germline CDR1 is SEHNR and CDR2 FQNEAQ (reference sequence). The CDR3 extends over 14 amino acids. CDR3 coding DNA: TGTGCCAGCAGCTTACAGGGTGGGAATGAAAAACTGTTTTTT. It specifies CASSLQGGNEKLFF.

A remark on this clone: This specimen includes other DNA sequences encoding the same CDR3. V usage is TRBV7-3 and J usage is TRBJ2-3, with 9 bases that match TRBD1. J was trimmed by 2 bases and V by 5 bases; bases with no gene match: 5. CDR1 SGHTA and CDR2 FQGTGA come from the germline V gene. The CDR3 totals 15 residues. The CDR3 region is CASSPTGGLTDTQYF. CDR3 sequence (DNA): TGTGCCAGCAGCCCAACAGGGGGCCTCACAGATACGCAGTATTTT.

This rearrangement joins TRBV27 to TRBJ2-1; TRBD2 agrees at 8 bases. V shed 4 bases, J shed 6 bases, and the junction held 5 bases outside the gene matches. CDR3 length: 14 residues. The germline V gene encodes CDR1 MNHEY and CDR2 SMNVEV (reference sequence). CDR3 bases: TGTGCCAGCAGTTGGATAACTAGCGGCAATGAGCAGTTCTTC. It encodes CASSWITSGNEQFF.

This clone was observed a handful of times. V and J are TRBV5-1 and TRBJ2-5, with D possibly TRBD2 on 5 matching bases. Germline values: CDR1 SGHRS, CDR2 YFSETQ. Trimming removed 7 bases at V and 5 bases at J, with 21 bases between. This CDR3 is 15 amino acids long. The CDR3 spells CASHPGGSARETQYF. Here the CDR3 DNA reads TGCGCCAGCCACCCTGGAGGATCCGCTCGGGAGACCCAGTACTTC.

The chain combines TRBV27 with TRBJ1-1, with D uncertain. The CDR3 consists of 13 residues. Trimming stripped 0 bases from V and 7 bases from J, with 9 bases between. Germline CDR1 is MNHEY and CDR2 is SMNVEV (reference sequence). CDR3 loop: CASSLSARFEAFF. The CDR3 DNA follows: TGTGCCAGCAGTTTATCTGCCAGGTTTGAAGCTTTCTTT.

In DNA form, the CDR3 reads TGCGCCAGCAAATCAGGACAGCTGAACACTGAAGCTTTCTTT. Protein product: CASKSGQLNTEAFF. The rearrangement joins TRBV10-2 to TRBJ1-1; TRBD1 is a possible D gene (6 bases). Germline V CDR1 and CDR2: WSHSY, SAAADI. The CDR3 consists of 14 residues. V was trimmed by 7 bases and J by 0 bases, leaving 12 bases between them.

This clone turned up a few times. CDR3 coding DNA: TGTGCCAGCAGCCCGATGACAGGGGGCGACTCACCCCTCCACTTT. Protein product: CASSPMTGGDSPLHF. The chain links TRBV7-9 to TRBJ1-6; 10 bases line up with TRBD1. With 5 bases clipped from V and 10 bases from J, the junction kept 8 bases outside the gene matches. The CDR3 has 15 amino acids. The germline V gene has CDR1 SEHNR and CDR2 FQNEAQ (reference sequence). The full variable domain, rest sourced from reference TRBV7-9 and TRBJ1-6, is DTGVSQNPRHKITKRGQNVTFRCDPISEHNRLYWYRQTLGQGPEFLTYFQNEAQLEKSRLLSDRFSAERPKGSFSTLEIQRTEQGDSAMYLCASSPMTGGDSPLHFGNGTRLTVT.

The chain couples TRBV3-1 (or the pseudogene TRBV3-2) to TRBJ2-7; D is possibly TRBD1 (5 bases). Germline CDR1 LGHDT, CDR2 YNNKEL (reference sequence). Trimming shortened V by 6 bases and J by 6 bases, and 15 bases separated the two germline ends. The length of the CDR3 is 13 residues. Here the CDR3 reads CASSPGISPEQYF. CDR3 nucleotide sequence: TGTGCCAGCAGTCCAGGGATTTCGCCCGAGCAGTACTTC.

In DNA, the CDR3 is TGTGCCAGCAGCCAAGCCGGGAAGAACACTGAAGCTTTCTTT. Translated, it gives CASSQAGKNTEAFF. V and J are TRBV14 and TRBJ1-1; D remains ambiguous. Germline CDR1 reads SGHDN; CDR2 reads FVKESK. This CDR3 spans 14 amino acids. Trimming removed 1 base from V and 1 base from J, with 7 bases in between.

The chain has TRBV19 and TRBJ1-2, with 11 bases lining up with TRBD1. The germline gives CDR1 LNHDA, CDR2 SQIVND (reference sequence). This CDR3 spans 15 amino acids. V trimming: 1 base; J trimming: 7 bases; junction bases outside the gene matches: 5. The CDR3 loop reads CASSIAGTGGRGYTF. CDR3 coding DNA: TGTGCCAGTAGTATAGCCGGGACAGGGGGACGTGGCTACACCTTC.

The J gene is TRBJ1-1, the V gene TRBV7-2; D gene uncertain. The CDR3 is 13 amino acids. Trimming cost V 1 base and J 10 bases, with 13 bases left between them. Germline V lookup: CDR1 SGHTA, CDR2 FQGNSA. CDR3 amino acids: CASSLGLRVRAFF. The CDR3 DNA is TGTGCCAGCAGCTTAGGCCTGAGGGTTCGAGCTTTCTTT.